A selection of T cell receptor beta chains follows, all from one sample in a study of early stage breast cancer tumors. Profiling relied on immunoSEQ multiplex PCR, and the TCRdb table lists in-frame clones only, not all of them. The sample records about 21,000 clones, approximately 80% being singletons. What was sequenced was blood. The receptors shown here come from a person between 55 and 69 years old with breast cancer. The CDR3 runs from the conserved cysteine through the conserved F or W. D genes are given only for firm matches. Rows give clone size only sometimes, using once, few, many, or a class for an expanded clone.

V: TRBV7-7
length: 14
J: TRBJ2-7
size: -
D: TRBD2
DNA: TGTGCTAGCAGCCGAACGGCGGGGGGAGGAGAGCAGTACTTC
CDR3: CASSRTAGGGEQYF

V: TRBV4-1
length: 16
J: TRBJ1-1
size: few
D: -
DNA: TGCGCCAGCAGCCAAGAAACAGGTCGGGGGAACACTGAAGCTTTCTTT
CDR3: CASSQETGRGNTEAFF

V: TRBV7-8
length: 17
J: TRBJ1-6
size: few
D: -
DNA: TGTGCCAGCAGCCTCACAGGGTCCACCTATGTAGCTTCACCCCTCCACTTT
CDR3: CASSLTGSTYVASPLHF

V: TRBV25-1
length: 15
J: TRBJ2-7
size: -
D: TRBD1
DNA: TGTGCCAGCAGTGATGGGAACAGGGGCACCTACGAGCAGTACTTC
CDR3: CASSDGNRGTYEQYF

V: TRBV5-5
length: 15
J: TRBJ1-3
size: -
D: TRBD1
DNA: TGTGCCAGCAGCCGGGACAGGAACTCTGGAAACACCATATATTTT
CDR3: CASSRDRNSGNTIYF

V: TRBV11-2
length: 15
J: TRBJ1-1
size: -
D: -
DNA: TGTGCCAGCGGCCTATTGGGGGGCTTGAACACTGAAGCTTTCTTT
CDR3: CASGLLGGLNTEAFF

V: TRBV10-3
length: 12
J: TRBJ1-1
size: -
D: -
DNA: TGTGCCATCACGGGCGGGGCTACTGAAGCTTTCTTT
CDR3: CAITGGATEAFF

V: TRBV7-9
length: 11
J: TRBJ2-1
size: once
D: -
DNA: TGTGCCAGCAGCGACGTAAGTGAGCAGTTCTTC
CDR3: CASSDVSEQFF

V: TRBV4-1
length: 20
J: TRBJ1-5
size: medium-sized
D: -
DNA: TGCGCCAGCAGCCAGTTCAGGGAGGACGGTCTGTATCCAGACAATCAGCCCCAGCATTTT
CDR3: CASSQFREDGLYPDNQPQHF

V: TRBV5-4
length: 16
J: TRBJ1-3
size: -
D: -
DNA: TGTGCCAGCAGCTTGTTTCCGGACAGCTCTGGAAACACCATATATTTT
CDR3: CASSLFPDSSGNTIYF

V: TRBV19
length: 14
J: TRBJ2-7
size: once
D: -
DNA: TGTGCCAGTAGTCCGAGTGACAGGCTCTCCGAGCAGTACTTC
CDR3: CASSPSDRLSEQYF

V: TRBV6-5
length: 15
J: TRBJ2-5
size: -
D: TRBD2
DNA: TGTGCCAGCAATCGCCTAGCGGGTTCCCAAGAGACCCAGTACTTC
CDR3: CASNRLAGSQETQYF

V: TRBV6-1
length: 11
J: TRBJ2-1
size: -
D: -
DNA: TGTGCCAGCAGTTACCACAATGAGCAGTTCTTC
CDR3: CASSYHNEQFF

V: TRBV7-8
length: 17
J: TRBJ2-6
size: few
D: -
DNA: TGTGCCAGCAGCTTAGGCAGTGCACTCTCTGGGGCCAACGTCCTGACTTTC
CDR3: CASSLGSALSGANVLTF

V: TRBV7-6
length: 16
J: TRBJ2-3
size: -
D: TRBD2
DNA: TGTGCCAGCAGCGCCCGACTAGCGGGAGTTCAAGATACGCAGTATTTT
CDR3: CASSARLAGVQDTQYF

V: TRBV7-6
length: 15
J: TRBJ2-2
size: few
D: -
DNA: TGTGCCAGCAGCCCGATGAGTGCGAACACCGGGGAGCTGTTTTTT
CDR3: CASSPMSANTGELFF

V: TRBV14
length: 14
J: TRBJ2-3
size: few
D: -
DNA: TGTGCCAGCAGCCAACCGGGGGCGGGGGATACGCAGTATTTT
CDR3: CASSQPGAGDTQYF

V: TRBV5-1
length: 14
J: TRBJ2-2
size: -
D: -
DNA: TGCGCCAGCAGCTTGGGCGGGAACACCGGGGAGCTGTTTTTT
CDR3: CASSLGGNTGELFF

V: TRBV11-3
length: 12
J: TRBJ2-1
size: once
D: -
DNA: TGTGCCAGCAGCGCAAACTACAATGAGCAGTTCTTC
CDR3: CASSANYNEQFF

V: TRBV11-2
length: 13
J: TRBJ1-2
size: few
D: -
DNA: TGTGCCAGCAGCTTGGGGGGTGGCTATGGCTACACCTTC
CDR3: CASSLGGGYGYTF

V: TRBV5-1
length: 14
J: TRBJ1-1
size: once
D: TRBD1
DNA: TGCGCCAGCCGACCACAGGGGGTTGAGACTGAAGCTTTCTTT
CDR3: CASRPQGVETEAFF

V: TRBV2
length: 13
J: TRBJ2-7
size: -
D: TRBD1
DNA: TGTGCCAACACCCGGGACAGGGGATACGAGCAGTACTTC
CDR3: CANTRDRGYEQYF

V: TRBV10-3
length: 17
J: TRBJ1-2
size: -
D: -
DNA: TGTGCCATCAATTTTAAACAGGAGCCCCTTACTAACTATGGCTACACCTTC
CDR3: CAINFKQEPLTNYGYTF

V: TRBV9
length: 14
J: TRBJ2-3
size: -
D: -
DNA: TGTGCCAGCAGCGTAGTGCAGGACACAGATACGCAGTATTTT
CDR3: CASSVVQDTDTQYF

V: TRBV18
length: 15
J: TRBJ2-1
size: -
D: TRBD2
DNA: TGTGCCAGCTCACCCCCGGGGGGCTCCTACAATGAGCAGTTCTTC
CDR3: CASSPPGGSYNEQFF

V: TRBV7-8
length: 15
J: TRBJ2-7
size: -
D: TRBD2
DNA: TGTGCCAGCAGCGCCCAAAGGACTAGTAGGTACGAGCAGTACTTC
CDR3: CASSAQRTSRYEQYF

V: TRBV11-2
length: 14
J: TRBJ2-7
size: few
D: -
DNA: TGTGCCAGCAGCTTAGACACCTCCATTAGGGAGCAGTACTTC
CDR3: CASSLDTSIREQYF